Included here is one T cell receptor beta chain sequence, with context. Its matching antigen is unknown. This was the immunoSEQ v3 assay. Sequencing used immunoSEQ multiplex PCR; TCRdb keeps in-frame clones, though not all of them. The sample lists tens of thousands of clones; around 79% were seen once. This entry comes from a study of TIL therapy for anti-PD-1-resistant metastatic lung cancer. General study findings and limits: After infusion, TIL clonotypes partly replaced peripheral T cells and declined over months.

CDR1 and CDR2 (germline): MDHEN, SYDVKM. CDR3 size: 15 residues. V gave up 2 bases and J gave up 4 bases; unmatched junction bases: 4. The sample's time point: pre-treatment sample, taken before nivolumab and TIL therapy. V and J are TRBV28 and TRBJ2-3, with TRBD1 identical over 9 bases. The material was blood, obtained at baseline. The sequence was obtained from a man between 70 and 80 years old with non-small cell lung cancer. The CDR3 coding sequence is TGTGCCAGCAGTTTAAGCTGGACAGGGGCAGATACGCAGTATTTT. It yields the protein CASSLSWTGADTQYF. The complete variable domain, with remaining parts taken from reference TRBV28 and TRBJ2-3, reads DVKVTQSSRYLVKRTGEKVFLECVQDMDHENMFWYRQDPGLGLRLIYFSYDVKMKEKGDIPEGYSVSREKKERFSLILESASTNQTSMYLCASSLSWTGADTQYFGPGTRLTVL.